Listed here is a single TCR beta chain. Its specificity is not known. This sample is part of a study of CD8 T cells in ankylosing spondylitis. 5'-RACE, quantitative and with molecular barcodes, yielded the TCR beta libraries. A single record per CDR3 protein comes from TCRdb applying MiXCR to the 5' RACE reads. The table includes approximately 300,000 distinct CDR3 sequences, 20% to 25% detected once. Regarding the study as a whole: Ankylosing spondylitis blood seemed to carry a telltale TCR beta motif made of fewer than 10 highly homologous variants. Clones tied to disease were said to be significantly enriched in matched ankylosing spondylitis synovial fluid. A CD8+ phenotype characterized the disease-linked clones, which were relatively rare in peripheral blood.

The CDR3 sequence is 16 residues long. With 6 bases clipped from V and 7 bases from J, the junction kept 12 bases outside the gene matches. Germline CDR1 and CDR2: MNHNS and SASEGT. This receptor was identified in a female donor with ankylosing spondylitis or in good health (not recorded which). V gene TRBV6-1 combines with J gene TRBJ2-1, with 10 positions matching TRBD2. The sequenced material came from blood, either unsorted or a sorted T cell fraction (not recorded which). This CDR3 reads CASSPLTSGAVNEQFF. Written as DNA, the CDR3 is TGTGCCAGCAGCCCCCTAACTAGCGGGGCGGTAAATGAGCAGTTCTTC.